These T cell receptor beta chains were read from a single sample in a study of cytomegalovirus exposure and HLA in healthy donors. TCRdb keeps only in-frame clones here, not all; method: immunoSEQ multiplex PCR. The sample records 200,000 to 250,000 clones, over 65% being singletons. Material for sequencing was PBMCs. The receptors were gathered from a woman between 18 and 29 years old in good health and CMV-seronegative. Both conserved end residues are part of each CDR3. Fields, in order: V gene, clone size, D gene, J gene, CDR3 DNA, CDR3 protein. A D gene is named only where the DNA matches it firmly. Not every row has a clone size; where given, it reads once, few, many or a size class.

V gene: TRBV28
clone size: NA
D gene: NA
J gene: TRBJ1-1
CDR3 DNA: TGTGCCAGCAGTTTATGGAAGAAAACTAGTATGAACACTGAAGCTTTCTTT
CDR3 protein: CASSLWKKTSMNTEAFF

V gene: TRBV29-1
clone size: NA
D gene: TRBD2
J gene: TRBJ2-5
CDR3 DNA: TGCAGCGCCCCCGGGGGGAACCAAGAGACCCAGTACTTC
CDR3 protein: CSAPGGNQETQYF

V gene: TRBV7-9
clone size: NA
D gene: TRBD1
J gene: TRBJ2-2
CDR3 DNA: TGTGCCAGCAGCTTAGCCCTGGACAGGCCTTTCTTGCACACCGGGGAGCTGTTTTTT
CDR3 protein: CASSLALDRPFLHTGELFF

V gene: TRBV6-1
clone size: NA
D gene: TRBD1
J gene: TRBJ2-7
CDR3 DNA: TGTGCCAGCAGTGAAGCGGACAGGGTTAACTACGAGCAGTACTTC
CDR3 protein: CASSEADRVNYEQYF

V gene: TRBV27
clone size: NA
D gene: NA
J gene: TRBJ1-5
CDR3 DNA: TGTGCCAGCAGTTTACGCCAATATAGCAATCAGCCCCAGCATTTT
CDR3 protein: CASSLRQYSNQPQHF

V gene: TRBV7-9
clone size: NA
D gene: NA
J gene: TRBJ1-1
CDR3 DNA: TGTGCCAGCAGCTTAGTAGCCACTCAGAACACTGAAGCTTTCTTT
CDR3 protein: CASSLVATQNTEAFF

V gene: TRBV2
clone size: NA
D gene: NA
J gene: TRBJ2-7
CDR3 DNA: TGTGCCAGCAGTGAGATGGGCTACGAGCAGTACTTC
CDR3 protein: CASSEMGYEQYF

V gene: TRBV5-1
clone size: few
D gene: NA
J gene: TRBJ1-2
CDR3 DNA: TGCGCCAGCAGCTGGCTGACGGACGGGATTGGCTACACCTTC
CDR3 protein: CASSWLTDGIGYTF

V gene: TRBV29-1
clone size: NA
D gene: TRBD1
J gene: TRBJ2-3
CDR3 DNA: TGCAGCGTTGAACCCCCTCGAACAGGGGGCATTGAATGGGGCACAGATACGCAGTATTTT
CDR3 protein: CSVEPPRTGGIEWGTDTQYF

V gene: TRBV5-1
clone size: NA
D gene: TRBD2
J gene: TRBJ2-7
CDR3 DNA: TGCGCCAGCAGCTTGGAGTCGCGGGGGGGACCCGAGCAGTACTTC
CDR3 protein: CASSLESRGGPEQYF

V gene: TRBV28
clone size: NA
D gene: NA
J gene: TRBJ2-7
CDR3 DNA: TGTGCCAGCAGCTGGGTGCTACGAGAGCAGTACTTC
CDR3 protein: CASSWVLREQYF

V gene: TRBV6-6
clone size: NA
D gene: NA
J gene: TRBJ1-3
CDR3 DNA: TGTGCCAGCAGCCTATTCGCTCGGACGGCAACCACCATATATTTT
CDR3 protein: CASSLFARTATTIYF

V gene: TRBV29-1
clone size: once
D gene: NA
J gene: TRBJ1-4
CDR3 DNA: TGCAGCGTCTCAGTGAGGTCAACTAATGAAAAACTGTTTTTT
CDR3 protein: CSVSVRSTNEKLFF

V gene: TRBV2
clone size: NA
D gene: TRBD1
J gene: TRBJ2-2
CDR3 DNA: TGTGCCAGAGGACAGGCTGACGCCGGGGAGCTGTTTTTT
CDR3 protein: CARGQADAGELFF

V gene: TRBV13
clone size: NA
D gene: NA
J gene: TRBJ1-2
CDR3 DNA: TGTGCCAGCAGCTCGCCCCCCACAGGGAACTATGGCTACACCTTC
CDR3 protein: CASSSPPTGNYGYTF

V gene: TRBV9
clone size: NA
D gene: TRBD2
J gene: TRBJ2-2
CDR3 DNA: TGTGCCAGCAGCGTAGGGCTAGCGGGCGCCGACACCGGGGAGCTGTTTTTT
CDR3 protein: CASSVGLAGADTGELFF

V gene: TRBV30
clone size: NA
D gene: TRBD2
J gene: TRBJ2-5
CDR3 DNA: TGTGCCTGGAGCCGCCCCTACGGGGGGGGGAACCAAGAGACCCAGTACTTC
CDR3 protein: CAWSRPYGGGNQETQYF

V gene: TRBV5-4
clone size: NA
D gene: TRBD2
J gene: TRBJ2-2
CDR3 DNA: TGTGCCAGCAGCCCAGGGACTAGCGGGGGGCGGACCGGGGAGCTGTTTTTT
CDR3 protein: CASSPGTSGGRTGELFF

V gene: TRBV6-5
clone size: NA
D gene: NA
J gene: TRBJ1-1
CDR3 DNA: TGTGCCAGCAGGCCGCGGGGGGCTGAAGCTTTCTTT
CDR3 protein: CASRPRGAEAFF

V gene: TRBV13
clone size: NA
D gene: TRBD2
J gene: TRBJ2-3
CDR3 DNA: TGTGCCAGCAGCCCGCGGACTAGAAGCACAGATACGCAGTATTTT
CDR3 protein: CASSPRTRSTDTQYF

V gene: TRBV9
clone size: NA
D gene: TRBD1
J gene: TRBJ1-4
CDR3 DNA: TGTGCCAGCAGCGTAGACGCCCAACAGGGGGCGGATGAAAAACTGTTTTTT
CDR3 protein: CASSVDAQQGADEKLFF

V gene: TRBV28
clone size: NA
D gene: NA
J gene: TRBJ1-4
CDR3 DNA: TGTGCCAGCATCCGAGGGGGAGCAACTAATGAAAAACTGTTTTTT
CDR3 protein: CASIRGGATNEKLFF

V gene: TRBV11-3
clone size: NA
D gene: NA
J gene: TRBJ1-1
CDR3 DNA: TGTGCCAGCAGCTTAGGAATGAACACTGAAGCTTTCTTT
CDR3 protein: CASSLGMNTEAFF

V gene: TRBV7-8
clone size: once
D gene: NA
J gene: TRBJ2-1
CDR3 DNA: TGTGCCAGCAGCACCAACAATGAGCAGTTCTTC
CDR3 protein: CASSTNNEQFF

V gene: TRBV15
clone size: NA
D gene: NA
J gene: TRBJ2-7
CDR3 DNA: TGTGCCACCAGCAGAGAGGGGCCCCTTGGCAGGGCGGAGGGACAGTACTTC
CDR3 protein: CATSREGPLGRAEGQYF

V gene: TRBV5-1
clone size: NA
D gene: NA
J gene: TRBJ2-3
CDR3 DNA: TGCGCCAGCAGTTCGGGTCTTACAACAGATACGCAGTATTTT
CDR3 protein: CASSSGLTTDTQYF

V gene: TRBV19
clone size: NA
D gene: NA
J gene: TRBJ1-1
CDR3 DNA: TGTGCCAGTACGGACATCACGGGGTTTAACACTGAAGCTTTCTTT
CDR3 protein: CASTDITGFNTEAFF

V gene: TRBV6-5
clone size: once
D gene: TRBD1
J gene: TRBJ1-4
CDR3 DNA: TGTGCCAGCAGTCCTTCAGGGGGACGTGAAAAACTGTTTTTT
CDR3 protein: CASSPSGGREKLFF

V gene: TRBV15
clone size: few
D gene: NA
J gene: TRBJ1-5
CDR3 DNA: TGTGCCACCAGCAGAGATCGGCGACAGGCCTCCTTTAGCAATCAGCCCCAGCATTTT
CDR3 protein: CATSRDRRQASFSNQPQHF

V gene: TRBV5-1
clone size: NA
D gene: TRBD1
J gene: TRBJ1-2
CDR3 DNA: TGCGCCAGCAGCCCCGCCCAGGGACAGGCGTGGGTTTATGGCTACACCTTC
CDR3 protein: CASSPAQGQAWVYGYTF

V gene: TRBV29-1
clone size: NA
D gene: NA
J gene: TRBJ2-1
CDR3 DNA: TGCAGCGCCCCGCGGGTAGGAGGGGTCGATGAGCAGTTCTTC
CDR3 protein: CSAPRVGGVDEQFF

V gene: TRBV11-2
clone size: NA
D gene: TRBD1
J gene: TRBJ2-1
CDR3 DNA: TGTGCCAGCAGCCCGAAAAGGACAGGGGCCTACAATGAGCAGTTCTTC
CDR3 protein: CASSPKRTGAYNEQFF

V gene: TRBV10-3
clone size: NA
D gene: TRBD2
J gene: TRBJ2-5
CDR3 DNA: TGTGCCATCAGGCGGGGACTAGGTGAGACCCAGTACTTC
CDR3 protein: CAIRRGLGETQYF

V gene: TRBV4-1
clone size: NA
D gene: NA
J gene: TRBJ2-6
CDR3 DNA: TGCGCCAGCAGCCAGAGGACGGATAGCTCTGGGGCCAACGTCCTGACTTTC
CDR3 protein: CASSQRTDSSGANVLTF

V gene: TRBV19
clone size: NA
D gene: NA
J gene: TRBJ1-1
CDR3 DNA: TGTGCCAGTAGAGCTTCAGGGAACACTGAAGCTTTCTTT
CDR3 protein: CASRASGNTEAFF

V gene: TRBV2
clone size: NA
D gene: NA
J gene: TRBJ1-2
CDR3 DNA: TGTGCCAGCACGGTGGAAGGGCGGACCCTAAACTATGGCTACACCTTC
CDR3 protein: CASTVEGRTLNYGYTF

V gene: TRBV18
clone size: NA
D gene: NA
J gene: TRBJ1-3
CDR3 DNA: TGTGCCAGCTCACCGGGGCCGGGCGCGTCTGGAAACACCATATATTTT
CDR3 protein: CASSPGPGASGNTIYF

V gene: TRBV7-9
clone size: NA
D gene: NA
J gene: TRBJ2-3
CDR3 DNA: TGTGCCAGCAGCTTAGCGCACGGGGGGCTAACGAAGTATTTT
CDR3 protein: CASSLAHGGLTKYF

V gene: TRBV19
clone size: once
D gene: NA
J gene: TRBJ1-3
CDR3 DNA: TGTGCCAGTAGTATCCCCGGGGCGAGCTCTGGAAACACCATATATTTT
CDR3 protein: CASSIPGASSGNTIYF

V gene: TRBV6-1
clone size: NA
D gene: TRBD1
J gene: TRBJ2-1
CDR3 DNA: TGTGCCAGCATTCCCCCCGGGGACAGGGGAGGAGAGCAGTTCTTC
CDR3 protein: CASIPPGDRGGEQFF

V gene: TRBV6-8
clone size: NA
D gene: TRBD2
J gene: TRBJ2-3
CDR3 DNA: TGTGCCAGCAGTTCGACTAGCGGCCTTTGCACAGATACGCAGTATTTT
CDR3 protein: CASSSTSGLCTDTQYF

V gene: TRBV6-1
clone size: NA
D gene: NA
J gene: TRBJ1-4
CDR3 DNA: TGTGCCAGCAGTGAATCGAAGAAACTGTTTTTT
CDR3 protein: CASSESKKLFF

V gene: TRBV6-6
clone size: NA
D gene: TRBD1
J gene: TRBJ1-2
CDR3 DNA: TGTGCCACCTCCAAGGACAGGGGGAGAAGCTACACCTTC
CDR3 protein: CATSKDRGRSYTF

V gene: TRBV5-6
clone size: NA
D gene: NA
J gene: TRBJ2-7
CDR3 DNA: TGTGCCAGCAGTTTACGGGACTTAAGGGAGCAGTACTTC
CDR3 protein: CASSLRDLREQYF

V gene: TRBV11-2
clone size: NA
D gene: NA
J gene: TRBJ2-7
CDR3 DNA: TGTGCCAGCAGCCCATGGGACGGGAACGGCTACGAGCAGTACTTC
CDR3 protein: CASSPWDGNGYEQYF

V gene: TRBV10-1
clone size: NA
D gene: NA
J gene: TRBJ1-2
CDR3 DNA: TGCGCCAGCAGTGATCGGGTAGACAGTCCTAACTATGGCTACACCTTC
CDR3 protein: CASSDRVDSPNYGYTF

V gene: TRBV7-2
clone size: once
D gene: NA
J gene: TRBJ2-7
CDR3 DNA: TGTGCCAGCAGCTTAGACCACTACGAGCAGTACTTC
CDR3 protein: CASSLDHYEQYF

V gene: TRBV6-5
clone size: NA
D gene: NA
J gene: TRBJ2-7
CDR3 DNA: TGTGCCAGCAGTAACAACTACGAGCAGTACTTC
CDR3 protein: CASSNNYEQYF